The 27 T cell receptor beta chains in this list originate from one sample, sequenced in a study of T cell responses to AZD1222 COVID-19 vaccine. The table came from immunoSEQ multiplex PCR; TCRdb's copy has only in-frame clones and leaves some out. The sample contains 90,000 to 120,000 clones, 85% to 95% of which appear only once. The sequencing used peripheral blood, collected 28 days after the second AZD1222 dose. These receptors were collected from an adult who received the AZD1222 COVID-19 vaccine.

The chain links TRBV7-2 to TRBJ1-1; weak D call: TRBD1 (6 bases). The CDR3 consists of 11 residues. The germline V gene encodes CDR1 SGHTA and CDR2 FQGNSA. In DNA form, the CDR3 reads TGTGCTTGGAGGAGGGGGGCTGAAGCTTTCTTT. This gives the protein CAWRRGAEAFF.

The chain joins TRBV16 to TRBJ2-5; D remains unclear. The CDR3 consists of 15 residues. CDR1 is KGHSY and CDR2 is FQNENV in the germline V gene. Trimming pared 1 base from V and 2 bases from J, leaving 11 bases between. The CDR3 sequence is CASSQFVAEQETQYF. The CDR3 nucleotides are TGTGCCAGCAGCCAATTCGTGGCAGAACAAGAGACCCAGTACTTC.

The gene calls are TRBV6-5 and TRBJ1-6; D possibly corresponds to TRBD1 (5 bases). Trimming left V 7 bases short and J 11 bases short, with 15 bases between. The CDR3 has 13 residues. The germline gives CDR1 MNHEY, CDR2 SVGAGI. CDR3 coding DNA: TGTGCCAGCAACGGGGACCTGGGGCCACCCCTCCACTTT. Protein sequence: CASNGDLGPPLHF.

The chain links TRBV27 to TRBJ2-7; D call uncertain. Germline CDR1 MNHEY, CDR2 SMNVEV (reference sequence). V lost 5 bases and J 3 bases, leaving 8 bases between the germline ends. The CDR3 is made up of 12 amino acids. The CDR3 DNA follows: TGTGCCAGCAGTCCCGGGCTCTACGAGCAGTACTTC. Translation gives CASSPGLYEQYF.

The J gene is TRBJ2-6, the V gene TRBV15, with unresolved D. Looked up from germline, CDR1 is LNHNV and CDR2 is YYDKDF (reference sequence). There are 15 residues in the CDR3. Between the trimmed V and J ends, which lost 1 base and 4 bases, there was a span of 8 bases. Here the CDR3 reads CATSRALGGANVLTF. CDR3 DNA sequence: TGTGCCACCAGCAGAGCCCTCGGAGGGGCCAACGTCCTGACTTTC. The full variable domain, with the rest looked up from reference TRBV15 and TRBJ2-6, is DAMVIQNPRYQVTQFGKPVTLSCSQTLNHNVMYWYQQKSSQAPKLLFHYYDKDFNNEADTPDNFQSRRPNTSFCFLDIRSPGLGDTAMYLCATSRALGGANVLTFGAGSRLTVL.

The rearrangement joins TRBV27 to TRBJ2-7, with unresolved D. The CDR3 runs to 13 residues. Germline CDR1 is MNHEY and CDR2 is SMNVEV (reference sequence). The V gene lost 4 bases and the J gene lost 0 bases, with 7 bases spanning the gap. CDR3 sequence: CASSSGTSYEQYF. DNA for the CDR3: TGTGCCAGCAGTTCAGGCACCTCCTACGAGCAGTACTTC.

The genes are TRBV5-6 and TRBJ1-4; D ambiguous. Germline V gene data show CDR1 as SGHDT and CDR2 as YYEEEE. The CDR3 extends over 15 amino acids. V was clipped by 1 base and J by 3 bases, with 10 bases between them. CDR3 coding DNA: TGTGCCAGCAGCTTGCAGAAGGCCCCTAATGAAAAACTGTTTTTT. Its translation is CASSLQKAPNEKLFF.

The rearrangement links TRBV7-2 to TRBJ2-3, with 9 positions matching TRBD2. With 1 base clipped from V and 4 bases from J, the junction kept 6 bases outside the gene matches. Germline V gene data show CDR1 as SGHTA and CDR2 as FQGNSA. This CDR3 has 16 residues. The CDR3 spells CASSLGGGRAADTQYF. The CDR3 DNA follows: TGTGCCAGCAGCTTAGGAGGCGGGAGGGCAGCAGATACGCAGTATTTT.

This clone appeared once. The V and J genes are TRBV18 and TRBJ2-2; perhaps TRBD2 as D (5 bases). CDR3 length: 14 residues. V was clipped by 5 bases and J by 4 bases, with 11 bases between them. From germline, CDR1 is KGHSH and CDR2 LQKENI. The CDR3 DNA is TGTGCCAGCTCAGGAGATGGGAGCACCGGGGAGCTGTTTTTT. Translating it yields CASSGDGSTGELFF. The full variable domain, its missing parts supplied by reference TRBV18 and TRBJ2-2, is NAGVMQNPRHLVRRRGQEARLRCSPMKGHSHVYWYRQLPEEGLKFMVYLQKENIIDESGMPKERFSAEFPKEGPSILRIQQVVRGDSAAYFCASSGDGSTGELFFGEGSRLTVL.

The chain recombines TRBV27 with TRBJ1-5, with no clear D. Trimming took off 0 bases at V and 6 bases at J, with 9 bases between the two ends. CDR3 length: 14 amino acids. Germline loops: CDR1 MNHEY, CDR2 SMNVEV (reference sequence). For the CDR3, the DNA is TGTGCCAGCAGTTTATCCCCTCAATTTCAGCCCCAGCATTTT. It specifies CASSLSPQFQPQHF.

As to this clone: The junction shows a germline mismatch at one end, possibly a read error. J is TRBJ1-6 and V is TRBV14; 7 bases are shared with TRBD1. In germline, CDR1 is SGHDN, CDR2 FVKESK. There are 12 residues in the CDR3. CDR3 in DNA: TGTGCCAGCAGCCAAGAAATGGGGACAGAAGCGTTT. Amino acids: CASSQEMGTEAF.

The V gene is TRBV7-5, the J gene TRBJ2-1. TRBV7-5 corresponds to a pseudogene. The CDR3 runs 16 residues. The CDR3 protein is CVRSLRAHTSYNEQFF. The CDR3 DNA follows: TGTGTCAGAAGCCTCCGGGCCCACACTTCCTACAATGAGCAGTTCTTC.

The CDR3 DNA sequence: TGTGCCAGCAGTTACAACGGACTCTCGGATGGCTACACCTTC. Encoded protein: CASSYNGLSDGYTF. The chain carries TRBV6-5 and TRBJ1-2; D ambiguous. Germline CDR1 is MNHEY and CDR2 is SVGAGI. Trimming took 2 bases from V and 6 from J, leaving 13 bases between them. The CDR3 totals 14 residues.

The chain employs TRBV6-5 and TRBJ1-1, with 7 positions matching TRBD1. J lost 2 bases, V lost 4 bases, and 4 bases had no gene match. The CDR3 has 14 residues. The germline CDR1 and CDR2 sequences are MNHEY and SVGAGI. This chain's CDR3 is CASSWDSFNTEAFF. Here the CDR3 DNA reads TGTGCCAGCAGTTGGGACAGCTTTAACACTGAAGCTTTCTTT.

J is TRBJ2-7 and V is TRBV5-5; the D gene is possibly TRBD1 (6 bases). CDR3 length equals 16 residues. V was pared by 3 bases and J by 4 bases, with 20 bases between. Germline CDR1 SGHKS, CDR2 YYEKEE (reference sequence). The CDR3 coding sequence is TGTGCCAGCAGCTCAGATGCAGCGACAGGTTCTTACGAGCAGTACTTC. Its protein is CASSSDAATGSYEQYF.

About this clone: This specimen includes other DNA sequences encoding the same CDR3. The chain has TRBV18 and TRBJ1-1; TRBD1 might be the D (6 bases). Germline lookup yields CDR1 KGHSH and CDR2 LQKENI. The length of the CDR3 is 13 residues. Deletions cut 6 bases from V and 2 bases from J, with 10 bases between. Written as DNA, the CDR3 is TGTGCCAGCTCCCGGACAGTCAACACTGAAGCTTTCTTT. Protein product: CASSRTVNTEAFF.

This clone occurred once. This sequence joins TRBV9 and TRBJ2-3; D is perhaps TRBD2 (5 bases). The CDR3 loop spans 14 amino acids. Trimming left V 7 bases short and J 2 bases short, with 14 bases between. Per germline, CDR1 SGDLS and CDR2 YYNGEE. The CDR3 nucleotides are TGTGCCAGCCGGGGTGAACTTTCCACAGATACGCAGTATTTT. Translated: CASRGELSTDTQYF.

The sample holds a few counts of this clone. V gene TRBV5-1 combines with J gene TRBJ2-5; D is unresolved. Germline CDR1 and CDR2: SGHRS and YFSETQ. Trimming pared 4 bases from V and 5 bases from J, leaving 18 bases between. CDR3 length: 15 amino acids. This chain's CDR3 is CASSRNPSTPETQYF. For the CDR3, the DNA is TGCGCCAGCAGCCGTAACCCCAGCACCCCGGAGACCCAGTACTTC.

The V call is TRBV25-1, the J call TRBJ2-7; 7 bases line up with TRBD1. V lost 5 bases to trimming and J lost 3 bases; unmatched junction nucleotides: 13. CDR3 length: 16 residues. CDR1 is MGHDK, CDR2 SYGVNS, per germline. CDR3 nucleotide sequence: TGTGCCAGCAGTTTCGCGCCCGGGACAGCTATCTACGAGCAGTACTTC. Protein sequence: CASSFAPGTAIYEQYF.

V and J are TRBV11-3 and TRBJ2-2; D tentatively fits TRBD1 or TRBD2 (5 bases each). V lost 5 bases and J 6 bases, leaving 16 bases between the germline ends. Germline loops: CDR1 SGHNT, CDR2 YENEEA. The CDR3 loop spans 15 amino acids. CDR3 DNA: TGTGCCAGCAGCCAAAGGGACGCCTTGCCCGGGGAGCTGTTTTTT. This encodes CASSQRDALPGELFF.

V usage is TRBV5-4 and J usage is TRBJ2-7; 12 bases fit TRBD1. Germline loops: CDR1 SGHNT, CDR2 YYREEE (reference sequence). Trimming cost V 0 bases and J 5 bases; bases outside gene matches: 6. There are 16 residues in the CDR3. The CDR3 DNA reads as TGTGCCAGCAGCTTGGCCGGGACAGGGGGCCTCCACGAGCAGTACTTC. As protein: CASSLAGTGGLHEQYF.

This clone was counted a few times. The rearrangement uses TRBV2 and TRBJ2-2; D uncertain. The germline V gene has CDR1 SNHLY and CDR2 FYNNEI. Deletions cut 7 bases from V and 1 base from J, with 10 bases between. There are 14 residues in the CDR3. In nucleotides, the CDR3 is TGTGCCAGCACCGGTCGCCGGAACACCGGGGAGCTGTTTTTT. Protein: CASTGRRNTGELFF.

The chain uses TRBV6-5 and TRBJ1-5, with no clear D. The ends were cut back, 2 bases at V and 0 bases at J, with 8 bases in the middle. From germline, CDR1 is MNHEY and CDR2 SVGAGI. This CDR3 is 15 amino acids long. CDR3 sequence: CASSYKPYSNQPQHF. In DNA form, the CDR3 reads TGTGCCAGCAGTTACAAGCCCTATAGCAATCAGCCCCAGCATTTT.

The genes are TRBV11-2 and TRBJ2-7, with 10 positions matching TRBD1. Looked up from germline, CDR1 is SGHAT and CDR2 is FQNNGV. The CDR3 spans 17 residues. Unmatched junction bases numbered 14, after V lost 5 bases and J lost 4 bases. CDR3 region: CASSTRQGAASTYEQYF. The DNA for the CDR3 is TGTGCCAGCAGCACCCGACAGGGGGCTGCTAGTACTTACGAGCAGTACTTC.

The J gene is TRBJ1-5, the V gene TRBV24-1; TRBD1 matches at 7 bases. Looked up from germline, CDR1 is KGHDR and CDR2 is SFDVKD. V shed 2 bases and J 7 bases; nucleotides not matched to a gene: 4. This CDR3 spans 14 amino acids. This chain's CDR3 is CATSDSGGKQPQHF. The CDR3 coding sequence is TGTGCCACCAGTGATTCAGGGGGAAAGCAGCCCCAGCATTTT.

The chain has TRBV9 and TRBJ1-5; D unclear. Between the trimmed V and J ends, which lost 4 bases and 1 base, there was a span of 9 bases. Germline values: CDR1 SGDLS, CDR2 YYNGEE. The CDR3 consists of 14 residues. CDR3 residues: CASSLGLSNQPQHF. The CDR3 bases are TGTGCCAGCAGCCTCGGGTTGAGCAATCAGCCCCAGCATTTT.

The chain recombines TRBV7-2 with TRBJ1-5; D gene unclear. V was shortened by 1 base and J by 6 bases, with 7 bases between the two germline ends. CDR1 is SGHTA and CDR2 is FQGNSA in the germline V gene. The CDR3 spans 13 residues. CDR3 nucleotide sequence: TGTGCCAGCAGCTTAGGGTCTACTCAGCCCCAGCATTTT. Protein sequence: CASSLGSTQPQHF.